One sample yielded the 30 T cell receptor beta chains listed below, sequenced in a study of T cells in Graves' hyperthyroidism and ophthalmopathy (dated by TCRdb to between 2019 and 2020). The library was generated by multiplex PCR. TCRdb records Illumina HiSeq 2000 as the sequencer. TCR beta CDR3 regions were amplified from RNA transcripts. The TCR CDR3 was subjected to a first round of RT-PCR using the HTBI primer set and the Qiagen OneStep RT-PCR kit. In TCRdb, the public reads were trimmed at Q25 with fastp and aligned with MiXCR, with productive beta chains retained. All rows with the same CDR3 protein become a single entry with the most common DNA and genes. This sample lists around 290,000 distinct CDR3 sequences; about an eighth were detected once. In total, the top ten clones hold roughly 8% of the sample. Sequenced: blood. All receptors derive from a woman aged 25 to 39 with Graves' hyperthyroidism that later progressed to Graves' ophthalmopathy.

This clonotype was counted between two and nine times. A read error may explain this, as a much larger clone is one base away. This chain uses TRBV11-2 with TRBJ1-1; D remains unclear. The CDR3 loop spans 14 amino acids. V lost 6 bases to trimming and J lost 1 base, with 12 bases between them. CDR1 is SGHAT and CDR2 is FQNNGV in the germline V gene. The CDR3 DNA is TGTGCCAGCAGACGGCTGACGAGGAACACTGAAGCTTTCTTT. This sequence encodes CASRRLTRNTEAFF.

The genes are TRBV12-3 or TRBV12-4 and TRBJ1-2; 7 bases agree with TRBD1. CDR3 length: 14 residues. The J segment lost 3 bases and the V segment lost 5 bases, leaving 6 bases of the junction unmatched. CDR3 sequence: CASSAGQGDYGYTF. CDR3 nucleotide sequence: TGTGCCAGCAGTGCCGGCCAGGGGGACTATGGCTACACCTTC.

Remarks on this clonotype: A much larger clone differs by one base, so this may be a read error. The chain couples TRBV20-1 to TRBJ2-3, with 8 bases that match TRBD1. V lost 1 base, J lost 4 bases, and 7 bases stayed unmatched. The CDR3 contains 15 residues. CDR1 and CDR2 from the germline V gene are DFQATT and SNEGSKA (reference sequence). CDR3 sequence (DNA): TGCAGTGCTAGAGGGTCGGGGACAGGATCAGATACGCAGTATTTT. Amino acids: CSARGSGTGSDTQYF.

This clonotype came up many times. J is TRBJ2-7 and V is TRBV3-1; D is unclear. The germline V and J ends were trimmed by 1 base and 6 bases, with 10 bases remaining between them. Germline V lookup: CDR1 LGHDT, CDR2 YNNKEL (reference sequence). The CDR3 runs 13 residues. CDR3 in amino acids: CASSQVYKGEQYF. CDR3 nucleotide sequence: TGTGCCAGCAGCCAAGTCTATAAGGGCGAGCAGTACTTC.

This clonotype was detected a few times. The chain has TRBV12-3 or TRBV12-4 and TRBJ2-5; D is perhaps TRBD1 or TRBD2 (5 bases each). V was clipped by 6 bases and J by 4 bases, with 18 bases between them. The CDR3 consists of 15 residues. The CDR3: CASRPMRGHAETQYF. CDR3 nucleotide sequence: TGTGCCAGCAGGCCCATGAGGGGCCACGCAGAGACCCAGTACTTC.

This clonotype came up many times. The chain is built from TRBV30 and TRBJ2-2; D is perhaps TRBD2 (5 bases). The CDR3 consists of 13 residues. Germline CDR1 reads GTSNPN; CDR2 reads SVGIG (reference sequence). Trimming shortened V by 3 bases and J by 0 bases, and 5 bases separated the two germline ends. CDR3 amino acids: CAWRAANTGELFF. CDR3 nucleotide sequence: TGTGCCTGGAGAGCGGCGAACACCGGGGAGCTGTTTTTT.

Many counts were recorded for this clonotype. In DNA, the CDR3 is TGTGCCAGCAGTGGAATTAACTATGGCTACACCTTC. Encoded protein: CASSGINYGYTF. This chain connects TRBV7-2 to TRBJ1-2; the D is unclear. V shed 6 bases and J shed 1 base, with 6 bases lying between them. CDR3 length equals 12 residues. The germline V gene encodes CDR1 SGHTA and CDR2 FQGNSA.

As for this clonotype: Compared with germline, one end of the junction differs, possibly owing to a read error. The chain employs TRBV9 and TRBJ2-7; D call uncertain. The CDR3 is made up of 16 amino acids. Germline CDR1 reads SGDLS; CDR2 reads YYNGEE. CDR3 DNA: TGTACCAGCAGACGAGAAAAAGGGCCGAATACCTACGAGCAGTACTTC. Its protein product is CTSRREKGPNTYEQYF.

V gene TRBV19 combines with J gene TRBJ2-4; D is ambiguous. CDR3 length: 17 residues. V was shortened by 3 bases and J by 3 bases, with 18 bases between the two germline ends. Germline values: CDR1 LNHDA, CDR2 SQIVND (reference sequence). In nucleotides, the CDR3 is TGTGCCAGTAGTATGGTCGGGTTAGCTGACGGCAAAAACATTCAGTACTTC. This gives the protein CASSMVGLADGKNIQYF.

Many counts were recorded for this clonotype. The chain recombines TRBV11-2 with TRBJ2-1; possibly TRBD2 for D (6 bases). This CDR3 is 13 amino acids long. Trimming pared 5 bases from V and 10 bases from J, leaving 15 bases between. Germline V gene data show CDR1 as SGHAT and CDR2 as FQNNGV. The CDR3 spells CASSPTAGLEQFF. The CDR3, as DNA: TGTGCCAGCAGCCCTACTGCGGGACTCGAGCAGTTCTTC.

The table lists this clonotype with many counts. The chain is built from TRBV6-2 or TRBV6-3 and TRBJ2-7, with 11 bases identical to TRBD2. After removal of 7 bases from V and 2 bases from J, the junction contained 1 base not matched to a gene. Germline assignment: CDR1 MNHEY and CDR2 SVGEGT. This CDR3 has 13 amino acids. The CDR3 bases are TGTGCCAGCAAGACTAGCGGGGCCTACGAGCAGTACTTC. Its protein is CASKTSGAYEQYF.

The V call is TRBV11-2, the J call TRBJ1-5; D not certain. Per the germline V gene, CDR1 is SGHAT and CDR2 is FQNNGV. The CDR3 extends over 13 amino acids. The V end lost 3 bases, the J end lost 9 bases, and 12 bases lay between the germline ends. The CDR3 loop is CASSFLEPGPQHF. In DNA, the CDR3 is TGTGCCAGCAGCTTTTTGGAGCCCGGGCCCCAGCATTTT. Together with reference TRBV11-2 and TRBJ1-5, the CDR3 gives the full variable domain: EAGVAQSPRYKIIEKRQSVAFWCNPISGHATLYWYQQILGQGPKLLIQFQNNGVVDDSQLPKDRFSAERLKGVDSTLKIQPAKLEDSAVYLCASSFLEPGPQHFGDGTRLSIL.

This clonotype has at least ten counts. The V gene is TRBV5-1, the J gene TRBJ2-7; the D gene is possibly TRBD2 (5 bases). There are 16 residues in the CDR3. Germline V gene data show CDR1 as SGHRS and CDR2 as YFSETQ. Trimming shortened V by 4 bases and J by 0 bases, and 17 bases separated the two germline ends. Here the CDR3 DNA reads TGCGCCAGCAGCCAGACGCCAGGACTTGCCTCCTACGAGCAGTACTTC. Residues: CASSQTPGLASYEQYF.

The sample holds many counts of this clonotype. The V gene is TRBV20-1, the J gene TRBJ2-5, with D maybe TRBD2 (5 bases). The germline CDR1 and CDR2 sequences are DFQATT and SNEGSKA (reference sequence). V lost 2 bases and J lost 7, with 17 bases in between. The CDR3 runs to 14 residues. The CDR3 sequence is CSARSFREPGTQYF. Here the CDR3 DNA reads TGCAGTGCTAGAAGTTTTAGGGAGCCGGGGACCCAGTACTTC.

In regard to this clonotype: A much larger clone sits a single nucleotide away, making a read error possible. This chain connects TRBV28 to TRBJ2-7; 10 positions agree with TRBD1. The germline V gene has CDR1 MDHEN and CDR2 SYDVKM. The CDR3 length is 15 residues. J was trimmed by 9 bases and V by 6 bases; bases with no gene match: 14. The CDR3 is CASRLSGTGVFGQYF. CDR3 nucleotides: TGTGCCAGCAGGCTGTCCGGGACAGGGGTGTTCGGGCAGTACTTC.

This chain connects TRBV20-1 to TRBJ2-1; 10 bases line up with TRBD2. The V and J ends lost 6 bases and 6 bases, in that order; junction bases with no gene match: 8. Germline V lookup: CDR1 DFQATT, CDR2 SNEGSKA (reference sequence). The CDR3 is 14 amino acids. For the CDR3, the DNA is TGCAGTGCCCCCTTGAGCGGGAGGGGCAATGAGCAGTTCTTC. It translates to CSAPLSGRGNEQFF.

Many counts were recorded for this clonotype. CDR3 nucleotide sequence: TGTGCCAGCAGTTTCCATTTGAGGGAGGTGAGCTCCTACGAGCAGTACTTC. The encoded protein is CASSFHLREVSSYEQYF. The chain is built from TRBV28 and TRBJ2-7; D might be TRBD2 (6 bases). Trimming stripped 3 bases from V and 0 bases from J, with 18 bases between. CDR1 and CDR2 from the germline V gene are MDHEN and SYDVKM. The CDR3 has 17 amino acids.

The chain recombines TRBV5-8 with TRBJ1-1, with 8 bases that match TRBD1. This CDR3 region has 14 residues. V was pared by 7 bases and J by 0 bases, with 5 bases of the junction left unmatched. Germline values: CDR1 SGHTS, CDR2 YDEGEE. CDR3 protein: CASGIQGVNTEAFF. For the CDR3, the DNA is TGTGCCAGCGGAATACAGGGGGTGAACACTGAAGCTTTCTTT.

V is TRBV24-1 and J is TRBJ2-2; D ambiguous. Germline CDR1 KGHDR, CDR2 SFDVKD. V lost 5 bases and J 8 bases, leaving 8 bases between the germline ends. This CDR3 is built from 12 residues. The CDR3 reads CATSGTTGELFF. As DNA, the CDR3 is TGTGCCACCAGTGGAACAACGGGGGAGCTGTTTTTT.

This clonotype occurred many times. Here the CDR3 reads CASSPPGTGVTGELFF. The CDR3, as DNA: TGTGCCAGCAGTCCCCCCGGGACAGGGGTCACCGGGGAGCTGTTTTTT. The rearrangement links TRBV27 to TRBJ2-2, with 10 bases lining up with TRBD1. V lost 5 bases and J lost 4; bases outside the gene matches: 7. In germline, CDR1 is MNHEY, CDR2 SMNVEV (reference sequence). This CDR3 region has 16 residues.

The chain employs TRBV5-6 and TRBJ2-7; tentatively, D is TRBD2 (5 bases). The germline V and J ends were trimmed by 2 bases and 2 bases, with 11 bases remaining between them. This CDR3 has 14 amino acids. The germline V gene encodes CDR1 SGHDT and CDR2 YYEEEE. The CDR3 region is CASSFSGVPYEQYF. The CDR3 DNA reads TGTGCCAGCAGCTTTTCCGGGGTTCCCTACGAGCAGTACTTC.

The V call is TRBV20-1, the J call TRBJ2-7; no clear D gene. This CDR3 has 11 residues. Germline assignment: CDR1 DFQATT and CDR2 SNEGSKA (reference sequence). V was cut by 2 bases and J by 4 bases, with 6 bases left in between. CDR3 residues: CSARSEYEQYF. DNA for the CDR3: TGCAGTGCTAGAAGCGAATACGAGCAGTACTTC.

Points on this clonotype: A much larger clone lies one base from this, so it may be a read error. V and J are TRBV7-9 and TRBJ2-7; TRBD2 matches 7 bases. The germline V gene encodes CDR1 SEHNR and CDR2 FQNEAQ (reference sequence). The CDR3 consists of 14 residues. V shed 1 base and J 3 bases; nucleotides not matched to a gene: 3. CDR3 in amino acids: CASSLGSGNYEQYF. The CDR3 nucleotides read TGTGCCAGCAGCTTAGGGAGCGGGAACTACGAGCAGTACTTC.

In its sample, this clonotype was seen many times. The chain employs TRBV3-1 and TRBJ2-7; 13 bases fit TRBD2. Losses at the gene ends were 4 bases for V and 6 bases for J; bases not matched to a gene: 12. CDR3 length equals 17 residues. Germline V gene sequence: CDR1 LGHDT, CDR2 YNNKEL (reference sequence). The CDR3 sequence is CASSRGSGLAGMGEQYF. The CDR3 nucleotides are TGTGCCAGCAGCCGAGGCTCGGGACTAGCGGGAATGGGCGAGCAGTACTTC.

This clonotype was recorded at least ten times. V usage is TRBV7-3 and J usage is TRBJ2-2; 13 nucleotides agree with TRBD2. J was trimmed by 6 bases and V by 6 bases; bases with no gene match: 4. Germline lookup yields CDR1 SGHTA and CDR2 FQGTGA. This CDR3 spans 15 amino acids. In DNA form, the CDR3 reads TGTGCCAGCAGACCGACTAGCGGGAGGTCCGGGGAGCTGTTTTTT. Amino acid sequence: CASRPTSGRSGELFF.

This clonotype was observed at least ten times. This chain connects TRBV28 to TRBJ1-1, with D uncertain. V was pared by 7 bases and J by 1 base, with 13 bases between. Germline CDR1 is MDHEN and CDR2 is SYDVKM. This CDR3 has 14 amino acids. Here the CDR3 reads CASKAELSNTEAFF. The CDR3 DNA reads TGTGCCAGCAAAGCAGAGCTCTCGAACACTGAAGCTTTCTTT.

The sample holds many counts of this clonotype. The chain uses TRBV3-1 and TRBJ1-5, with D hard to call. Germline V lookup: CDR1 LGHDT, CDR2 YNNKEL (reference sequence). This CDR3 is 14 amino acids long. V dropped 5 bases and J dropped 0 bases, with 8 bases sitting between them. The CDR3 reads CASSSSYSNQPQHF. DNA of the CDR3: TGTGCCAGCAGCTCAAGTTATAGCAATCAGCCCCAGCATTTT.

This clonotype was seen ten or more times. The gene calls are TRBV7-9 and TRBJ2-7; D is unclear. The V end was cut by 0 bases, the J end by 6 bases, with 6 bases between. Germline assignment: CDR1 SEHNR and CDR2 FQNEAQ (reference sequence). There are 12 residues in the CDR3. The CDR3 coding sequence is TGTGCCAGCAGCTTAGCGAGGTCCGAGCAGTACTTC. The encoded protein is CASSLARSEQYF.

This clonotype showed up many times. This chain uses TRBV4-2 with TRBJ2-7, with TRBD1 as a possible D gene (6 bases). Germline assignment: CDR1 LGHNA and CDR2 YNFKEQ. The CDR3 length is 17 residues. V lost 1 base, J lost 0 bases, and 16 bases lay in between. The CDR3 region has the DNA TGTGCCAGCAGCCAAGGGGGAATACAGGGAATCTCCTACGAGCAGTACTTC. Translation gives CASSQGGIQGISYEQYF.

There are many counts of this clonotype. J is TRBJ1-1 and V is TRBV7-9; D may be TRBD1 (6 bases). CDR1 SEHNR and CDR2 FQNEAQ come from the germline V gene (reference sequence). Trimming removed 10 bases at V and 0 bases at J, with 15 bases between. CDR3 length: 14 residues. In DNA, the CDR3 is TGTGCCACCAGAAGGAGGGGGTTGAACACTGAAGCTTTCTTT. It translates to CATRRRGLNTEAFF.